This TCR beta chain was recorded in a study of shared clonotypes between healthy human individuals. TCRdb's copy holds only in-frame clones and misses some; the assay was immunoSEQ multiplex PCR. This repertoire shows under 850,000 clones, just under 75% found once; its top ten account for around 1.7%. Trimming removed 4 bases at V and 2 bases at J, with 8 bases between. Germline V gives CDR1 MNHNS, CDR2 SASEGT. The CDR3 loop spans 13 amino acids. This sequence originates from a woman in her twenties or thirties in good health. The material sequenced was memory CD4+ T cells sorted from blood. Sample subset: CD45RA-negative fraction. V and J are TRBV6-1 and TRBJ2-5; no definite D call. DNA for the CDR3: TGTGCCAGCAGTGGACATCCACAAGAGACCCAGTACTTC. Protein: CASSGHPQETQYF.